These T cell receptor beta chains were read from a single sample in a study of T cells after yellow fever vaccination. TCRdb re-called the 5' RACE reads through MiXCR, storing one row per CDR3 protein. The sample records 500,000 to 650,000 distinct CDR3 sequences, around 17% being singletons. The input for sequencing was PBMCs, taken around 5 days after the first yellow fever vaccination. The source of these receptors is a man aged 18 to 35 who received the YFV17D yellow fever vaccine. Each CDR3 is given with its conserved first and last residue. The D gene is left open where the match is weak. Size is omitted from some rows. Given values are once, few, many or a class for expanded clones.

J gene: TRBJ2-1; clone size: few; CDR3 length: 16; D gene: -; V gene: TRBV5-1; CDR3 protein: CASSWTSISSYNEQFF; CDR3 DNA: TGCGCCAGCAGCTGGACATCCATTAGCTCCTACAATGAGCAGTTCTTC
J gene: TRBJ2-1; clone size: few; CDR3 length: 16; D gene: TRBD2; V gene: TRBV3-1; CDR3 protein: CASSQEIAGGSNEQFF; CDR3 DNA: TGTGCCAGCAGCCAAGAAATAGCGGGGGGTTCCAATGAGCAGTTCTTC
J gene: TRBJ1-6; clone size: many; CDR3 length: 14; D gene: TRBD1; V gene: TRBV10-2; CDR3 protein: CASSPGTANSPLHF; CDR3 DNA: TGCGCCAGCAGCCCCGGGACAGCTAATTCACCCCTCCACTTT
J gene: TRBJ2-7; clone size: few; CDR3 length: 14; D gene: -; V gene: TRBV7-9; CDR3 protein: CASSRDTGSYEQYF; CDR3 DNA: TGTGCCAGCAGCAGGGACACTGGCTCCTACGAGCAGTACTTC
J gene: TRBJ1-1; clone size: -; CDR3 length: 14; D gene: TRBD1; V gene: TRBV20-1; CDR3 protein: CSAARQGPNTEAFF; CDR3 DNA: TGCAGTGCTGCGCGACAGGGCCCGAACACTGAAGCTTTCTTT
J gene: TRBJ2-1; clone size: few; CDR3 length: 16; D gene: -; V gene: TRBV7-6; CDR3 protein: CASSLLNTVDYNEQFF; CDR3 DNA: TGTGCCAGCAGCTTATTAAATACAGTAGATTACAATGAGCAGTTCTTC
J gene: TRBJ1-5; clone size: -; CDR3 length: 13; D gene: -; V gene: TRBV4-3; CDR3 protein: CASSQDASQPQHF; CDR3 DNA: TGCGCCAGCAGCCAAGATGCGAGTCAGCCCCAGCATTTT
J gene: TRBJ2-6; clone size: many; CDR3 length: 14; D gene: -; V gene: TRBV12-3/TRBV12-4; CDR3 protein: CASSLGPGANVLTF; CDR3 DNA: TGTGCCAGCAGTTTAGGGCCTGGGGCCAACGTCCTGACTTTC
J gene: TRBJ1-6; clone size: -; CDR3 length: 14; D gene: -; V gene: TRBV6-1; CDR3 protein: CASRIGQRGSPLHF; CDR3 DNA: TGTGCCAGCAGGATTGGACAGAGGGGGTCACCCCTCCACTTT
J gene: TRBJ2-1; clone size: few; CDR3 length: 16; D gene: -; V gene: TRBV7-3; CDR3 protein: CASSSGGRAGLNEQFF; CDR3 DNA: TGTGCCAGCAGCTCCGGGGGCAGGGCAGGTCTCAATGAGCAGTTCTTC
J gene: TRBJ2-1; clone size: -; CDR3 length: 14; D gene: TRBD2; V gene: TRBV20-1; CDR3 protein: CSARGLAGINEQFF; CDR3 DNA: TGCAGTGCTAGAGGTCTAGCGGGGATCAATGAGCAGTTCTTC
J gene: TRBJ2-3; clone size: -; CDR3 length: 16; D gene: -; V gene: TRBV7-8; CDR3 protein: CASSLEQGLGTDTQYF; CDR3 DNA: TGTGCCAGCAGCTTAGAACAGGGCCTGGGCACAGATACGCAGTATTTT
J gene: TRBJ1-4; clone size: few; CDR3 length: 12; D gene: -; V gene: TRBV12-3/TRBV12-4; CDR3 protein: CASSDGGSELFF; CDR3 DNA: TGTGCCAGCAGTGATGGGGGATCTGAACTGTTTTTT
J gene: TRBJ2-2; clone size: -; CDR3 length: 17; D gene: -; V gene: TRBV4-1; CDR3 protein: CASSQDQPGWDTGELFF; CDR3 DNA: TGCGCCAGCAGCCAAGATCAACCGGGCTGGGACACCGGGGAGCTGTTTTTT
J gene: TRBJ1-1; clone size: few; CDR3 length: 13; D gene: -; V gene: TRBV7-3; CDR3 protein: CASKGRENTEAFF; CDR3 DNA: TGTGCCAGCAAAGGACGGGAGAACACTGAAGCTTTCTTT
J gene: TRBJ2-3; clone size: many; CDR3 length: 13; D gene: -; V gene: TRBV7-2; CDR3 protein: CASSSWGTDTQYF; CDR3 DNA: TGTGCCAGCAGCTCGTGGGGGACAGATACGCAGTATTTT